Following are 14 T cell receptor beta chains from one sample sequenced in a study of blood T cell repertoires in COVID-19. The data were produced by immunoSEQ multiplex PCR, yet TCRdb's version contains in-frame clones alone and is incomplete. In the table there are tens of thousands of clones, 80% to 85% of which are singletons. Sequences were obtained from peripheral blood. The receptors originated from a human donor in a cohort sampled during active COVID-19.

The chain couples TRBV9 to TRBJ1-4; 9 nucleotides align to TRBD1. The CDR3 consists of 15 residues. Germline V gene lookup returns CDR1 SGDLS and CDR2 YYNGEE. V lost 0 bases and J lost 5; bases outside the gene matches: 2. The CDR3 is CASSVGGTGNEKLFF. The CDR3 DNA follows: TGTGCCAGCAGCGTAGGCGGGACAGGGAATGAAAAACTGTTTTTT. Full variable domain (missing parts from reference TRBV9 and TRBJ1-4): DSGVTQTPKHLITATGQRVTLRCSPRSGDLSVYWYQQSLDQGLQFLIQYYNGEERAKGNILERFSAQQFPDLHSELNLSSLELGDSALYFCASSVGGTGNEKLFFGSGTQLSVL.

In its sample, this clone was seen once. The CDR3 nucleotides read TGTGCCAGTAGTATAGACGGGGGGCTAGGGACCCAGTACTTC. This encodes CASSIDGGLGTQYF. This sequence joins TRBV19 and TRBJ2-5; tentatively, D is TRBD2 (7 bases). V was trimmed by 0 bases and J by 7 bases, leaving 12 bases between them. Germline assignment: CDR1 LNHDA and CDR2 SQIVND (reference sequence). The CDR3 has 14 amino acids.

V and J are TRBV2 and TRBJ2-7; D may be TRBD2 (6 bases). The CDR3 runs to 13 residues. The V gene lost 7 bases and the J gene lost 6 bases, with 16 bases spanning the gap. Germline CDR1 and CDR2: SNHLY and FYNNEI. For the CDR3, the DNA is TGTGCCAGCATTGGCGGGGCGGTCGCCGAGCAGTACTTC. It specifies CASIGGAVAEQYF. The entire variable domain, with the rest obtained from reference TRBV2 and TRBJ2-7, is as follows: EPEVTQTPSHQVTQMGQEVILRCVPISNHLYFYWYRQILGQKVEFLVSFYNNEISEKSEIFDDQFSVERPDGSNFTLKIRSTKLEDSAMYFCASIGGAVAEQYFGPGTRLTVT.

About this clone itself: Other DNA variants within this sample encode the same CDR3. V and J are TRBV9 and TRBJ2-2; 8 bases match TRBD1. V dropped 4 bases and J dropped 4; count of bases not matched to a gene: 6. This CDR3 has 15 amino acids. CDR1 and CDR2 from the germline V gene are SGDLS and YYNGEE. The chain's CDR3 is CASSTGQGRTGELFF. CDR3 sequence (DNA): TGTGCCAGCAGCACCGGACAGGGCCGCACCGGGGAGCTGTTTTTT.

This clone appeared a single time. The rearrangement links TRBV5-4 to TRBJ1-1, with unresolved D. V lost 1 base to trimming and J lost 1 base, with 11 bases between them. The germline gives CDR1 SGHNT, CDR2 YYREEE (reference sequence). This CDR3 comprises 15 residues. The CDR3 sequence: CASSLPGRANTEAFF. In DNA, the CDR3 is TGTGCCAGCAGCTTGCCGGGGAGAGCGAACACTGAAGCTTTCTTT. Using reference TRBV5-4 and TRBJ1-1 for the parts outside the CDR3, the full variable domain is ETGVTQSPTHLIKTRGQQVTLRCSSQSGHNTVSWYQQALGQGPQFIFQYYREEENGRGNFPPRFSGLQFPNYSSELNVNALELDDSALYLCASSLPGRANTEAFFGQGTRLTVV.

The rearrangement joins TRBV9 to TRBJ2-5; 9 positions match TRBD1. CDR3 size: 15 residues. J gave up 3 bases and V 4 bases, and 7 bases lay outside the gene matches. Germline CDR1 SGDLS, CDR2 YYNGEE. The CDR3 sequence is CASSTPRDREETQYF. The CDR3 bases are TGTGCCAGCAGCACCCCCAGGGACAGGGAAGAGACCCAGTACTTC. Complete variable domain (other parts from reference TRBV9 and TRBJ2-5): DSGVTQTPKHLITATGQRVTLRCSPRSGDLSVYWYQQSLDQGLQFLIQYYNGEERAKGNILERFSAQQFPDLHSELNLSSLELGDSALYFCASSTPRDREETQYFGPGTRLLVL.

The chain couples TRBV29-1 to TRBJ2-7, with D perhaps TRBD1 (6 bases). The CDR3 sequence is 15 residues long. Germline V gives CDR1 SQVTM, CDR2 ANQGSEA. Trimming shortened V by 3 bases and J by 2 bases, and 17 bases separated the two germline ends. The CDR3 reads CSVESRGPTAYEQYF. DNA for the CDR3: TGCAGCGTTGAGAGCAGGGGCCCAACCGCCTACGAGCAGTACTTC.

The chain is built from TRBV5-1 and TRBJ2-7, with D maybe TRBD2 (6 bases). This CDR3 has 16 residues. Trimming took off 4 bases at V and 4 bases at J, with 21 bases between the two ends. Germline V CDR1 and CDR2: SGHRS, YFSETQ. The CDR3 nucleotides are TGCGCCAGCAGCGAACGTCCGGGGGACGATCCGTACGAGCAGTACTTC. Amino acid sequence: CASSERPGDDPYEQYF.

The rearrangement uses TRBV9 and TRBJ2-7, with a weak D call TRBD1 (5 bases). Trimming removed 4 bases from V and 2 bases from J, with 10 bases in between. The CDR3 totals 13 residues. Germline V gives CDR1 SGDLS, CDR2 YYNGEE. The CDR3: CASSSGIPYEQYF. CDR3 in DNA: TGTGCCAGCAGCTCAGGGATCCCCTACGAGCAGTACTTC.

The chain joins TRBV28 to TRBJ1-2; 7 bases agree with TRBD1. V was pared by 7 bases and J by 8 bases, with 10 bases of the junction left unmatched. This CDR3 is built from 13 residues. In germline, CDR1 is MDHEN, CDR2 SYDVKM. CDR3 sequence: CASTPQGLRGYTF. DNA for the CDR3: TGTGCCAGCACCCCACAGGGGCTGAGGGGCTACACCTTC.

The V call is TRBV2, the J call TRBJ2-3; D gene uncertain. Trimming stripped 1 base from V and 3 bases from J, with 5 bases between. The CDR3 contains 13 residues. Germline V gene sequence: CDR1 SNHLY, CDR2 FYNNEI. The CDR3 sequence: CASSEVLTDTQYF. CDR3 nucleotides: TGTGCCAGCAGTGAAGTGCTAACAGATACGCAGTATTTT.

CDR3 in amino acids: CASTRVWNTEAFF. The CDR3 DNA is TGTGCCAGCACCAGGGTTTGGAACACTGAAGCTTTCTTT. This chain connects TRBV19 to TRBJ1-1; the D gene is possibly TRBD1 (5 bases). The germline V gene encodes CDR1 LNHDA and CDR2 SQIVND (reference sequence). With 9 bases removed from V and 1 base from J, the gap between germline ends came to 12 bases. The CDR3 loop spans 13 amino acids.

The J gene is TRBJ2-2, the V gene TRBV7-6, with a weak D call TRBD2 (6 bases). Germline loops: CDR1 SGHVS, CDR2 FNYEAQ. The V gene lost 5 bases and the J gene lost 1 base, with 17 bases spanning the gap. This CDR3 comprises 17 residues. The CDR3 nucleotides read TGTGCCAGCAGCCCATTCAAGGGACTCCAGAACACCGGGGAGCTGTTTTTT. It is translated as CASSPFKGLQNTGELFF.

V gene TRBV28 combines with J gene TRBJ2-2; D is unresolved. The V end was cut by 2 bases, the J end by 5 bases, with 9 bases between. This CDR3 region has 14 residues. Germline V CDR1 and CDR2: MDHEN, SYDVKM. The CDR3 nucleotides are TGTGCCAGCAGTTTAGTACAGCTTACCGGGGAGCTGTTTTTT. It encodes CASSLVQLTGELFF.